This T cell receptor beta chain was retrieved from a study of blood T cell repertoires in COVID-19 (dated by TCRdb to 2020 to 2022). Context from the whole study: Samples from collaborators originated in the United States, Italy and Spain and spanned both the acute and convalescent phases of COVID-19. The material from the prospective study consisted of cDNA or gDNA derived from T cells, B-cell-depleted T cells, or PBMCs. The dataset comprised deeply sampled blood TCRbeta repertoires from subjects exposed to, actively infected with, or recovered from COVID-19. The repertoires were released in a freely available public database meant as a resource for research on the immune response to SARS-CoV-2. Samples came from the ongoing ImmuneRACE study (first 160 participants) plus 1,254 subjects from 6 global collaborators. The sample metadata nearly always contained a de-identified subject ID, COVID-19 status, age in years and sex. Where available, HLA class I and class II types were obtained from metadata supplied by the sample provider rather than from assay-based typing. Points the paper makes about the study in general: Clinical and demographic metadata were provided uncurated, with the amount varying by source and participant.

TCRbeta CDR3 regions were amplified from genomic DNA using the immunoSEQ Assay, a bias-controlled multiplex PCR. In the paper's pipeline: The number of nucleated cells in each sample was estimated from the amplification of reference gene primers within the assay. To quantify the absolute abundance of each unique TCRbeta CDR3 rearrangement, sequence reads were collapsed and filtered. Productive Simpson clonality was computed per sample as the square root of Simpson's diversity index over productive rearrangements. The source is immuneACCESS, and TCRdb retained only in-frame sequences with V and J called. Part of the clones is not carried over; for the studies checked, unresolved V genes explain less than half of this, and the remainder is unexplained. V and J calls and clone size are those listed in that table; D and trimming were worked out from the DNA. This sample holds roughly 200,000 clones; about 88% were observed only once. Around 1.5% of the sample belongs to the ten largest clones.

Whole blood was collected in K2EDTA tubes by collaborating institutions according to the institutions' own protocols. For TCRbeta analysis, collaborator samples were shipped as frozen whole blood, as isolated PBMCs, or as DNA extracted from either sample type. This clone was detected once. There is no known antigen for this receptor. One base away there is no much larger clone; base qualities are not given. CDR1 and CDR2 are drawn from the germline V gene: SGHVS, FQNEAQ. After removal of 4 bases from V and 5 bases from J, the junction retains 15 bases not matched to a gene. Taken from cysteine to phenylalanine, the CDR3 has 19 residues. Just the 57-base CDR3 DNA is kept, in frame starting at base 1.

The sample comprised peripheral blood. This TCR was recovered from a man aged 18 to 29 with active or convalescent COVID-19. The sequence links TRBV7-8 to TRBJ2-2; 11 nucleotides in the junction match TRBD1. DNA sequence: TGTGCCAGCAGCTCACGTAACCGGGACAGGGGGACGAGGACCGGGGAGCTGTTTTTT. Translation gives CASSSRNRDRGTRTGELFF. With the portions outside the CDR3 filled from the reference TRBV7-8 and TRBJ2-2 genes, the complete variable region becomes GAGVSQSPRYKVAKRGQDVALRCDPISGHVSLFWYQQALGQGPEFLTYFQNEAQLDKSGLPSDRFFAERPEGSVSTLKIQRTQQEDSAVYLCASSSRNRDRGTRTGELFFGEGSRLTVL.